These 5 T cell receptor beta chains were sequenced from one sample in a study of technical replicates of blood from a few donors. Generated by immunoSEQ multiplex PCR, the TCRdb table keeps only in-frame clones and is missing some. The sample has about 88,000 clones, 95% seen once. The sample was T cells isolated from PBMCs. These receptors were taken from a human donor in good health.

This clone has a single count. The chain joins TRBV19 to TRBJ1-5; 7 bases match TRBD1. The V and J ends lost 5 bases and 8 bases, in that order; junction bases with no gene match: 9. CDR3 length: 14 amino acids. Germline CDR1 reads LNHDA; CDR2 reads SQIVND (reference sequence). The CDR3 loop reads CASSLQQGREPQHF. The CDR3, as DNA: TGTGCCAGTAGTTTACAACAGGGGCGTGAGCCCCAGCATTTT.

The gene calls are TRBV11-2 and TRBJ2-7, with D possibly being TRBD2 (6 bases). The CDR3 covers 14 residues. Deletions cut 5 bases from V and 5 bases from J, with 16 bases between. Germline V gives CDR1 SGHAT, CDR2 FQNNGV. CDR3 protein: CASSAGGRTHEQYF. The CDR3 nucleotides are TGTGCCAGCAGCGCCGGGGGTCGAACCCACGAGCAGTACTTC.

The V call is TRBV7-2, the J call TRBJ2-2; TRBD2 aligns across 13 bases. Looked up from germline, CDR1 is SGHTA and CDR2 is FQGNSA. CDR3 length equals 17 residues. Trimming at V came to 5 bases and at J to 4 bases, leaving 7 bases not matched to a gene. The CDR3 DNA reads TGTGCCAGCAGCAACGGACTAGCGGGAGATGGCACCGGGGAGCTGTTTTTT. As protein: CASSNGLAGDGTGELFF.

The chain couples TRBV7-2 to TRBJ2-7; 8 bases are shared with TRBD1. In germline, CDR1 is SGHTA, CDR2 FQGNSA. Trimming removed 3 bases from V and 3 bases from J; junction bases left unmatched: 7. CDR3 length equals 15 residues. The CDR3 is CASSFDRTGYYEQYF. The CDR3 region has the DNA TGTGCCAGCAGCTTTGATAGGACAGGGTACTACGAGCAGTACTTC.

The CDR3 region is CASRGWDRGSKRLFF. The CDR3 DNA sequence: TGTGCCAGCAGGGGTTGGGACAGGGGCTCCAAAAGGCTGTTTTTT. This chain uses TRBV28 with TRBJ1-4, with 10 bases fitting TRBD1. Unmatched junction bases numbered 15, after V lost 6 bases and J lost 14 bases. The CDR3 consists of 15 residues. CDR1 and CDR2 (germline): MDHEN, SYDVKM.